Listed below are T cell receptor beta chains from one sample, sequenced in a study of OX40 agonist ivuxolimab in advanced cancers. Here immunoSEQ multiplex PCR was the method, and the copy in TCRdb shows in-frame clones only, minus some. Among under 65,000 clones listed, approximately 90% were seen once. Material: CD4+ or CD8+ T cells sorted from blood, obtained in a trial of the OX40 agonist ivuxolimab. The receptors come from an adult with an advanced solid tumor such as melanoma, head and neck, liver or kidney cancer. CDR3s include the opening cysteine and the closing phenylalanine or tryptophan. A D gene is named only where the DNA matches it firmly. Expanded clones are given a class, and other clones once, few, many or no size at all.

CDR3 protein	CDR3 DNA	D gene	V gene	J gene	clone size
CASSLHGDLGEKLFF	TGTGCCAGCAGCTTACATGGGGATTTGGGGGAAAAACTGTTTTTT	NA	TRBV7-9	TRBJ1-4	NA
CASSRDRRDTEAFF	TGTGCCAGCAGTCGGGACAGGCGGGACACTGAAGCTTTCTTT	TRBD1	TRBV6-5	TRBJ1-1	NA
CASSLVTGTFSTDTQYF	TGCGCCAGCAGCCTTGTAACAGGGACCTTTAGCACAGATACGCAGTATTTT	NA	TRBV5-1	TRBJ2-3	NA
CASSRFPGLGARNEQFF	TGCGCCAGCAGCCGTTTTCCGGGACTGGGGGCGAGGAATGAGCAGTTCTTC	NA	TRBV5-1	TRBJ2-1	NA
CASSMARAGEQYF	TGTGCCAGCAGCATGGCCCGCGCGGGCGAGCAGTACTTC	NA	TRBV7-9	TRBJ2-7	NA
CASSKFGRDAGELFF	TGTGCCAGCAGCAAATTCGGGCGTGACGCCGGGGAGCTGTTTTTT	NA	TRBV21-1	TRBJ2-2	NA
CAWSRAGGDGYTF	TGTGCCTGGAGCCGGGCAGGGGGCGACGGCTACACCTTC	TRBD1	TRBV30	TRBJ1-2	NA
CASSQDGTSGTDTQYF	TGTGCCAGCAGCCAAGATGGGACTAGCGGCACAGATACGCAGTATTTT	TRBD2	TRBV4-2	TRBJ2-3	NA
CAIEGQGDTGELFF	TGTGCCATCGAGGGACAGGGGGACACCGGGGAGCTGTTTTTT	TRBD1	TRBV10-3	TRBJ2-2	NA
CASSLAGNTEAFF	TGCGCCAGCAGCTTGGCGGGGAACACTGAAGCTTTCTTT	NA	TRBV5-1	TRBJ1-1	NA
CASSRTGGTWEQYF	TGTGCCAGCAGCAGGACAGGGGGCACATGGGAGCAGTACTTC	TRBD1	TRBV27	TRBJ2-7	NA
CASSESLGYNEQFF	TGCGCCAGCAGTGAGTCGTTGGGGTACAATGAGCAGTTCTTC	NA	TRBV10-2	TRBJ2-1	NA
CASSLALDGGGYTF	TGTGCCAGCAGCTTAGCCCTGGACGGTGGAGGCTACACCTTC	NA	TRBV7-2	TRBJ1-2	NA
CASSLVQGSNEKLFF	TGTGCCAGCAGCTTGGTGCAGGGCTCCAATGAAAAACTGTTTTTT	NA	TRBV7-9	TRBJ1-4	NA
CASNPTGRNEQFF	TGTGCCAGCAACCCGACAGGGCGGAATGAGCAGTTCTTC	TRBD1	TRBV6-5	TRBJ2-1	NA
CASSPQDQGGNQPQHF	TGTGCCAGTAGTCCTCAGGACCAAGGAGGCAATCAGCCCCAGCATTTT	NA	TRBV19	TRBJ1-5	NA
CASSSPTGVQPQHF	TGTGCCAGCAGCTCGCCGACAGGGGTTCAGCCCCAGCATTTT	TRBD1	TRBV28	TRBJ1-5	NA
CASSFLADMNTEAFF	TGTGCCAGCAGTTTTCTGGCAGATATGAACACTGAAGCTTTCTTT	NA	TRBV28	TRBJ1-1	NA
CASRVTVYGLHF	TGTGCCAGCAGGGTGACAGTTTATGGGCTCCACTTT	NA	TRBV2	TRBJ1-6	NA
CASSQGPNDQPQHF	TGCGCCAGCAGCCAAGGCCCAAATGATCAGCCCCAGCATTTT	NA	TRBV4-1	TRBJ1-5	NA
CAWAQGRNQPQHF	TGTGCCTGGGCTCAGGGACGCAATCAGCCCCAGCATTTT	NA	TRBV30	TRBJ1-5	NA
CASSPRTVSSYNEQFF	TGTGCCAGCAGCCCCCGGACGGTCAGCTCCTACAATGAGCAGTTCTTC	NA	TRBV9	TRBJ2-1	once
CASSLAGTRANYGYTF	TGTGCCAGCAGCTTAGCGGGGACCCGCGCTAACTATGGCTACACCTTC	NA	TRBV7-2	TRBJ1-2	NA
CASSQSPDTIYF	TGTGCCAGCAGTCAGAGCCCAGACACCATATATTTT	NA	TRBV6-6	TRBJ1-3	NA
CASKSGRAWDTEAFF	TGTGCCAGCAAATCCGGGCGGGCGTGGGACACTGAAGCTTTCTTT	NA	TRBV6-1	TRBJ1-1	NA
CASSSTGEYGYTF	TGTGCCAGTAGTAGCACAGGGGAGTATGGCTACACCTTC	TRBD1	TRBV19	TRBJ1-2	NA
CAISDRVGETQYF	TGTGCCATCAGTGACAGGGTGGGGGAGACCCAGTACTTC	NA	TRBV10-3	TRBJ2-5	NA
CAWSYRTRETQYF	TGTGCCTGGAGTTATCGGACTCGAGAGACCCAGTACTTC	NA	TRBV30	TRBJ2-5	NA
CASRVSYEQYF	TGTGCCAGCAGGGTTTCCTACGAGCAGTACTTC	NA	TRBV2	TRBJ2-7	few
CASSALDRYADTQYF	TGTGCCAGCAGTGCTCTGGACAGGTACGCAGATACGCAGTATTTT	TRBD1	TRBV6-1	TRBJ2-3	NA
CSVDSGGAGTEAFF	TGCAGCGTTGATTCGGGAGGGGCTGGCACTGAAGCTTTCTTT	NA	TRBV29-1	TRBJ1-1	NA
CASGLQGSAGYTF	TGTGCCAGCGGCTTGCAGGGTTCGGCCGGCTACACCTTC	NA	TRBV5-8	TRBJ1-2	NA
CSASQEETQYF	TGCAGTGCTAGTCAAGAAGAGACCCAGTACTTC	NA	TRBV20-1	TRBJ2-5	NA
CASSSASGETNEKLFF	TGTGCCAGCAGTTCCGCCTCAGGTGAAACTAATGAAAAACTGTTTTTT	NA	TRBV6-6	TRBJ1-4	NA
CAWSVLSNYGYTF	TGTGCCTGGAGTGTACTTTCTAACTATGGCTACACCTTC	NA	TRBV30	TRBJ1-2	NA
CASTTGIGANYNEQFF	TGTGCCAGCACAACGGGAATAGGGGCTAACTACAATGAGCAGTTCTTC	NA	TRBV7-2	TRBJ2-1	NA
CASSREGQGQTQYF	TGTGCCAGCAGTCGAGAAGGACAGGGACAGACCCAGTACTTC	TRBD1	TRBV2	TRBJ2-5	NA
CASRDTGEETQYF	TGTGCCAGCAGAGATACAGGGGAAGAGACCCAGTACTTC	TRBD1	TRBV6-1	TRBJ2-5	NA
CASSPRKGDTGELFF	TGTGCCAGCTCACCACGTAAGGGGGACACCGGGGAGCTGTTTTTT	NA	TRBV18	TRBJ2-2	NA
CASSPGQGALGGYTF	TGTGCCAGCAGCCCCGGACAGGGGGCACTTGGTGGCTACACCTTC	TRBD1	TRBV7-3	TRBJ1-2	once
CASSLRQGTDTQYF	TGTGCCAGCAGCTTACGACAGGGGACAGATACGCAGTATTTT	TRBD1	TRBV7-9	TRBJ2-3	NA
CASSLWTSGTNEQYF	TGTGCCAGCAGTTTATGGACTAGCGGGACAAACGAGCAGTACTTC	TRBD2	TRBV28	TRBJ2-7	NA
CASSVGPAGYEQYF	TGTGCCAGCAGCGTCGGCCCCGCTGGCTACGAGCAGTACTTC	NA	TRBV9	TRBJ2-7	NA
CASSFRGANVGEKLFF	TGTGCCAGCAGCTTCCGGGGCGCTAATGTGGGTGAAAAACTGTTTTTT	NA	TRBV5-5	TRBJ1-4	NA
CASSLDSGYYNEQFF	TGTGCCAGCAGCTTAGATAGCGGATATTACAATGAGCAGTTCTTC	NA	TRBV11-3	TRBJ2-1	once
CASSLSETGGSGYTF	TGCGCCAGCAGCTTGAGTGAGACAGGGGGATCCGGCTACACCTTC	TRBD1	TRBV5-1	TRBJ1-2	NA
CASSPRGSSNQPQHF	TGTGCCAGCAGTCCCCGCGGGAGTAGCAATCAGCCCCAGCATTTT	NA	TRBV6-6	TRBJ1-5	NA
CASGSGGVQETQYF	TGTGCCAGCGGGAGCGGGGGGGTCCAAGAGACCCAGTACTTC	TRBD2	TRBV28	TRBJ2-5	once
CASELGWETQYF	TGTGCCAGCGAGTTGGGGTGGGAGACCCAGTACTTC	NA	TRBV2	TRBJ2-5	once
CATSRDRTAGSSYTF	TGTGCCACCAGCAGAGATAGAACAGCCGGTTCGAGCTACACCTTC	NA	TRBV15	TRBJ1-2	NA
CASRPAGGHTDTQYF	TGTGCCAGCAGGCCCGCGGGAGGCCACACAGATACGCAGTATTTT	TRBD2	TRBV6-6	TRBJ2-3	NA
CAITNLAGQEAGGYTF	TGTGCCATCACCAACTTAGCGGGACAGGAGGCGGGTGGCTACACCTTC	TRBD1	TRBV10-3	TRBJ1-2	NA
CASSQEPGNTIYF	TGCGCCAGCAGCCAAGAACCTGGAAACACCATATATTTT	NA	TRBV4-1	TRBJ1-3	NA
CASSPTWGHEQFF	TGTGCCAGCTCACCAACATGGGGCCATGAGCAGTTCTTC	NA	TRBV18	TRBJ2-1	NA
CAWHGPSTGGYTF	TGTGCCTGGCATGGACCGTCGACGGGGGGCTACACCTTC	NA	TRBV30	TRBJ1-2	NA
CASSEPVAKNIQYF	TGTGCCAGCAGCGAACCCGTAGCCAAAAACATTCAGTACTTC	NA	TRBV28	TRBJ2-4	NA
CASSFGQRFYEQYF	TGTGCCAGCAGTTTCGGGCAGAGATTCTACGAGCAGTACTTC	NA	TRBV28	TRBJ2-7	NA
CASSLFRGWNYGYTF	TGTGCCAGCAGCTTATTCCGGGGTTGGAACTATGGCTACACCTTC	NA	TRBV11-2	TRBJ1-2	NA
CSVATGASYEQYF	TGCAGCGTTGCAACGGGGGCCTCCTACGAGCAGTACTTC	NA	TRBV29-1	TRBJ2-7	once